This T cell receptor (beta chain) was sequenced for a study of EBV T-cell therapy then PD-1 blockade in nasopharyngeal carcinoma. The CDR3 is made up of 17 amino acids. From germline, CDR1 is SEHNR and CDR2 FQNEAQ (reference sequence). The J segment lost 4 bases and the V segment lost 5 bases, leaving 14 bases of the junction unmatched. The treatment is: AdE1-LMPpoly-expanded autologous EBV-specific T-cell therapy followed by anti-PD-1 nivolumab. On this clone itself: The antigen remains undetermined.

Profiled with immunoSEQ multiplex PCR; TCRdb holds only in-frame clones, not every one. Seen here are about 23,000 clones, roughly 84% observed once, and the top ten hold around 30%. The specimen comprised CD8+ T cells from blood, sampled between days 50 and 65 from a patient whose treatment included autologous EBV-specific T cells and nivolumab. The V gene is TRBV7-9, the J gene TRBJ2-7; 10 bases match TRBD1. The receptor was isolated from a middle-aged man with nasopharyngeal carcinoma. CDR3 amino acids: CASSPQKGQGKGYEQYF. The CDR3 nucleotides are TGTGCCAGCAGCCCCCAGAAGGGACAGGGGAAAGGGTACGAGCAGTACTTC. Drawing the rest from reference TRBV7-9 and TRBJ2-7, the complete variable domain is DTGVSQNPRHKITKRGQNVTFRCDPISEHNRLYWYRQTLGQGPEFLTYFQNEAQLEKSRLLSDRFSAERPKGSFSTLEIQRTEQGDSAMYLCASSPQKGQGKGYEQYFGPGTRLTVT.